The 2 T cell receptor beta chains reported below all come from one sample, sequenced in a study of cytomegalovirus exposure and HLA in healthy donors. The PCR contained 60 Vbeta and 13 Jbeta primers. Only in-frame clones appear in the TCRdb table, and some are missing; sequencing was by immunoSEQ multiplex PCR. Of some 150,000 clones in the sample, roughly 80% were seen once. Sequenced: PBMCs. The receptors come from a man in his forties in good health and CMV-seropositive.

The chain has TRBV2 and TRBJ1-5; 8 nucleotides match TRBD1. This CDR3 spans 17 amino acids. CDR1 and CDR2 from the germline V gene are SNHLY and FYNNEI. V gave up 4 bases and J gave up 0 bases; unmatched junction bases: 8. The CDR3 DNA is TGTGCCAGCAGTGGCGGGCAGGGGGCTAATAGCAATCAGCCCCAGCATTTT. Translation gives CASSGGQGANSNQPQHF.

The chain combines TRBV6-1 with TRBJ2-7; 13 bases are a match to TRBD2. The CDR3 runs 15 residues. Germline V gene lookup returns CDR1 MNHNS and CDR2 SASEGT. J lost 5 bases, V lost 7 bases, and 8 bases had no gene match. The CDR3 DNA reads TGTGCCAGCAACCCGGGACTAGCGGGAATCGACGAGCAGTACTTC. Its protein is CASNPGLAGIDEQYF.